Following are 25 T cell receptor beta chains from one sample sequenced in a study of vaccination and CD4 T cells after COVID-19. As for treatment: approximately nine-day PBMC culture with coronavirus spike peptide pools or control peptides (ViraFEST assay). These CD4+ T cells came from an unexposed donor, sampled before the COVID-19 pandemic (2011-2018). Their target antigens are unknown. Sequencing of cultured CD4+ T cell DNA used the Oncomine TCR Beta short-read assay. Genomic DNA was isolated from CD4+ T cells that had been cultured. TCRdb independently ran MiXCR on the PCR reads; one entry per CDR3 protein. The data contain more than 9,500 distinct CDR3 sequences, under 45% of them seen just once; the ten biggest clones take up 16%. The specimen sequenced was CD4+ T cells from blood, cultured in vitro. These receptors were collected from a human donor in good health.

V usage is TRBV18 and J usage is TRBJ2-5; no clear D. The V gene lost 0 bases and the J gene lost 4 bases, with 9 bases spanning the gap. Germline lookup yields CDR1 KGHSH and CDR2 LQKENI. This CDR3 has 14 residues. Here the CDR3 DNA reads TGTGCCAGCTCACCACCTGCCAGCTCAGAGACCCAGTACTTC. As protein: CASSPPASSETQYF.

This clonotype was seen more than once but under ten times. The chain links TRBV20-1 to TRBJ2-4; 7 bases fit TRBD1. The CDR3 covers 15 residues. CDR1 DFQATT and CDR2 SNEGSKA come from the germline V gene (reference sequence). V lost 1 base, J lost 3 bases, and 6 bases stayed unmatched. CDR3 residues: CSARGQGSGKNIQYF. The DNA for the CDR3 is TGCAGTGCTAGAGGACAGGGCTCGGGCAAAAACATTCAGTACTTC.

This chain links TRBV9 with TRBJ2-3; the D gene could be TRBD1 or TRBD2 (5 bases each). This CDR3 spans 14 amino acids. Trimming stripped 6 bases from V and 4 bases from J, with 15 bases between. Germline loops: CDR1 SGDLS, CDR2 YYNGEE. The DNA of the CDR3 is TGTGCCAGCACCCCGGGACCGACGGCAGATACGCAGTATTTT. This codes for CASTPGPTADTQYF.

The V gene is TRBV29-1, the J gene TRBJ1-1, with D perhaps matching TRBD1 (6 bases). There are 14 residues in the CDR3. Germline V lookup: CDR1 SQVTM, CDR2 ANQGSEA. The V gene lost 7 bases and the J gene lost 0 bases, with 15 bases spanning the gap. The CDR3 nucleotides are TGCAGCGGATGGCGGCAGGGGATGAACACTGAAGCTTTCTTT. Translated: CSGWRQGMNTEAFF.

This rearrangement joins TRBV27 to TRBJ2-7, with a weak D call TRBD1 (6 bases). CDR3 length equals 14 residues. Trimming cost V 1 base and J 5 bases, with 12 bases left between them. CDR1 MNHEY and CDR2 SMNVEV come from the germline V gene (reference sequence). The CDR3: CASSLWGPGDEQYF. The CDR3 nucleotides read TGTGCCAGCAGTTTATGGGGGCCTGGGGACGAGCAGTACTTC.

This clonotype has only a few counts. V usage is TRBV6-1 and J usage is TRBJ2-6; a possible D gene is TRBD2 (6 bases). The CDR3 totals 18 residues. Germline loops: CDR1 MNHNS, CDR2 SASEGT. V gave up 2 bases and J gave up 0 bases, with 14 bases separating them. This chain's CDR3 is CASSEWGLPNSGANVLTF. CDR3 in DNA: TGTGCCAGCAGTGAATGGGGACTTCCCAACTCTGGGGCCAACGTCCTGACTTTC.

The chain is built from TRBV24-1 and TRBJ1-5; no firm D call. Germline CDR1 is KGHDR and CDR2 is SFDVKD. The CDR3 runs to 12 residues. Trimming pared 1 base from V and 4 bases from J, leaving 1 base between. The CDR3 here is CATSDLNQPQHF. In DNA form, the CDR3 reads TGTGCCACCAGTGATTTAAATCAGCCCCAGCATTTT.

The V gene is TRBV7-2, the J gene TRBJ1-1; no definite D call. Trimming pared 2 bases from V and 1 base from J, leaving 5 bases between. The CDR3 loop spans 13 amino acids. Germline loops: CDR1 SGHTA, CDR2 FQGNSA. Here the CDR3 DNA reads TGTGCCAGCAGCTTAAGTCAGAACACTGAAGCTTTCTTT. It encodes CASSLSQNTEAFF.

In the case of this clonotype: The germline gene is not matched at one end of the junction; a read error may be the cause. The chain employs TRBV7-3 and TRBJ2-7; D possibly corresponds to TRBD2 (6 bases). The CDR3 has 18 residues. Germline assignment: CDR1 SGHTA and CDR2 FQGTGA. CDR3 loop: CVSSSLGGIEVGPYEQYF. In DNA, the CDR3 is TGTGTCAGCAGCTCCCTTGGCGGGATCGAGGTGGGTCCCTACGAGCAGTACTTC.

The rearrangement joins TRBV12-3 or TRBV12-4 to TRBJ2-2, with D possibly being TRBD1 (8 bases). V lost 6 bases and J lost 1, with 18 bases in between. There are 17 residues in the CDR3. The DNA for the CDR3 is TGTGCCAGCAGCCAGGGGGCCCAGCGGGGGAACACCGGGGAGCTGTTTTTT. Its translation: CASSQGAQRGNTGELFF.

V is TRBV30 and J is TRBJ1-1; D unclear. V lost 4 bases and J lost 1, with 7 bases in between. The germline gives CDR1 GTSNPN, CDR2 SVGIG (reference sequence). The CDR3 totals 12 residues. The CDR3 DNA reads TGTGCCTGGACCCCCGCGAACACTGAAGCTTTCTTT. It is translated as CAWTPANTEAFF.

The chain links TRBV27 to TRBJ2-1; D is undetermined. This CDR3 is built from 12 residues. V lost 2 bases and J lost 9, with 8 bases in between. Germline V CDR1 and CDR2: MNHEY, SMNVEV (reference sequence). CDR3 nucleotide sequence: TGTGCCAGCAGTTTACTTTTTAGTGAGCAGTTCTTC. It codes for CASSLLFSEQFF.

The rearrangement uses TRBV2 and TRBJ2-7; tentative D call: TRBD1 (5 bases). Trimming cost V 4 bases and J 1 base, with 11 bases left between them. In germline, CDR1 is SNHLY, CDR2 FYNNEI. The CDR3 totals 14 residues. The CDR3 region has the DNA TGTGCCAGCAGTGGCGGCAGGGCATCCTACGAGCAGTACTTC. Translating it yields CASSGGRASYEQYF.

The CDR3 loop is CSVESQDSLTYEQYF. The CDR3 region has the DNA TGCAGCGTTGAGTCTCAGGACAGCCTAACCTACGAGCAGTACTTC. The genes are TRBV29-1 and TRBJ2-7; D is possibly TRBD1 (6 bases). Per germline, CDR1 SQVTM and CDR2 ANQGSEA. The CDR3 has 15 residues. Trimming removed 3 bases at V and 2 bases at J, with 17 bases between.

V gene TRBV19 combines with J gene TRBJ1-2; 9 bases agree with TRBD1. Trimming at V came to 3 bases and at J to 2 bases, leaving 7 bases not matched to a gene. This CDR3 is 16 amino acids long. Germline V gene sequence: CDR1 LNHDA, CDR2 SQIVND (reference sequence). Here the CDR3 reads CASSMGTGTTNYGYTF. The CDR3 DNA reads TGTGCCAGTAGTATGGGGACAGGGACGACCAACTATGGCTACACCTTC. Full variable domain (rest looked up from reference TRBV19 and TRBJ1-2): DGGITQSPKYLFRKEGQNVTLSCEQNLNHDAMYWYRQDPGQGLRLIYYSQIVNDFQKGDIAEGYSVSREKKESFPLTVTSAQKNPTAFYLCASSMGTGTTNYGYTFGSGTRLTVV.

V usage is TRBV19 and J usage is TRBJ1-6; D possibly corresponds to TRBD1 (5 bases). CDR3 length equals 15 residues. The V end was cut by 7 bases, the J end by 6 bases, with 16 bases between. Germline V gene data show CDR1 as LNHDA and CDR2 as SQIVND (reference sequence). Written as DNA, the CDR3 is TGTGCCAGTACCGACCGGGGGACTGCTAATTCACCCCTCCACTTT. Translating it yields CASTDRGTANSPLHF.

The genes are TRBV12-3 or TRBV12-4 and TRBJ1-5, with 10 nucleotides matching TRBD1. Germline trimming cut 6 bases from V and 7 bases from J; bases unmatched to any gene: 6. The CDR3 is made up of 14 amino acids. The CDR3 region has the DNA TGTGCCAGCAGAGGACAGGGGGACGGGCAGCCCCAGCATTTT. It specifies CASRGQGDGQPQHF.

This clonotype was seen only a few times. The chain carries TRBV7-8 and TRBJ2-7; 9 bases fit TRBD1. This CDR3 has 23 residues. Unmatched junction bases numbered 31, after V lost 2 bases and J lost 5 bases. Germline V lookup: CDR1 SGHVS, CDR2 FQNEAQ. The CDR3 DNA is TGTGCCAGCAGCTTATTAGGGGCGTGGATGGGACAGGGTGGGCGATTGAGTTTGGACGAGCAGTACTTC. Translated, it gives CASSLLGAWMGQGGRLSLDEQYF.

J is TRBJ1-1 and V is TRBV10-3; D remains unclear. Deletions cut 0 bases from V and 5 bases from J, with 19 bases between. From germline, CDR1 is ENHRY and CDR2 SYGVKD. This CDR3 has 17 residues. CDR3 in amino acids: CAISESVLREGHTEAFF. The DNA for the CDR3 is TGTGCCATCAGTGAGTCGGTCCTACGGGAAGGGCATACTGAAGCTTTCTTT.

CDR3 sequence (DNA): TGTGCCAGCAGTAGAACAACCGACAGGGCCACCGGGGAGCTGTTTTTT. Translation: CASSRTTDRATGELFF. V gene TRBV6-1 combines with J gene TRBJ2-2; 7 bases align to TRBD1. J was trimmed by 4 bases and V by 5 bases; bases with no gene match: 10. The germline V gene encodes CDR1 MNHNS and CDR2 SASEGT. The CDR3 has 16 residues.

The table lists this clonotype with a few counts. The chain links TRBV7-9 to TRBJ2-7, with D maybe TRBD2 (7 bases). Germline values: CDR1 SEHNR, CDR2 FQNEAQ (reference sequence). This CDR3 is built from 15 residues. Trimming took 1 base from V and 0 from J, leaving 10 bases between them. CDR3 sequence: CASSLVGGASYEQYF. CDR3 bases: TGTGCCAGCAGCTTAGTAGGGGGGGCCTCCTACGAGCAGTACTTC.

The chain links TRBV6-2 or TRBV6-3 to TRBJ2-3, with TRBD2 as a possible D gene (5 bases). CDR1 and CDR2 from the germline V gene are MNHEY and SVGEGT. Trimming stripped 4 bases from V and 6 bases from J, with 17 bases between. The CDR3 sequence is 15 residues long. In DNA, the CDR3 is TGTGCCAGCAGTTCTCCCCCGGGGATTGGGGATACGCAGTATTTT. Protein product: CASSSPPGIGDTQYF.

This sequence joins TRBV24-1 and TRBJ2-3, with 10 bases matching TRBD2. The ends lost 4 bases at V and 0 bases at J; junction bases unmatched: 9. CDR1 is KGHDR, CDR2 SFDVKD, per germline. The CDR3 loop spans 18 amino acids. CDR3 sequence reads: CATSDRLGLAYSTDTQYF. The CDR3, as DNA: TGTGCCACCAGTGACCGCTTGGGACTAGCGTATAGCACAGATACGCAGTATTTT.

A few counts support this clonotype. This rearrangement joins TRBV6-5 to TRBJ2-3; weak D call: TRBD2 (5 bases). V lost 5 bases to trimming and J lost 2 bases, with 11 bases between them. This CDR3 has 14 amino acids. Germline loops: CDR1 MNHEY, CDR2 SVGAGI. Written as DNA, the CDR3 is TGTGCCAGCAGTGCCTCGAGGGACACAGATACGCAGTATTTT. Encoded protein: CASSASRDTDTQYF.

The CDR3: CASSVAGDQETQYF. The CDR3 DNA reads as TGTGCCAGCAGCGTAGCGGGAGACCAAGAGACCCAGTACTTC. V usage is TRBV28 and J usage is TRBJ2-5; 9 nucleotides agree with TRBD2. The germline CDR1 and CDR2 sequences are MDHEN and SYDVKM. The CDR3 spans 14 residues. V shed 6 bases and J 0 bases; nucleotides not matched to a gene: 2.